The 4 T cell receptor beta chains in this list originate from one sample, sequenced in a study of T-cell reconstitution after alpha-beta-depleted transplantation in children. Preparation of the TCRbeta library used unique molecular identifiers. TCRdb reanalysed the PCR reads using MiXCR and keeps one entry per CDR3 protein. The sample has hundreds of thousands of distinct CDR3 sequences, about 9.5% seen once; the top ten hold about 6%. Source: PBMCs from the stem cell graft donor, taken from the stem cell graft. The origin of the receptors is a human donor who donated a stem cell graft to a child with acute lymphoblastic leukemia.

J is TRBJ1-1 and V is TRBV6-6, with a tentative D call TRBD1 (6 bases). The CDR3 runs 11 residues. Trimming took 8 bases from V and 8 from J, leaving 12 bases between them. Per germline, CDR1 MNHNY and CDR2 SVGAGI (reference sequence). In nucleotides, the CDR3 is TGTGCCAGCGGACCGACAGGAGAAGCTTTCTTT. It specifies CASGPTGEAFF.

The V call is TRBV5-6, the J call TRBJ1-5; no reliable D call. V was trimmed by 4 bases and J by 5 bases, leaving 10 bases between them. The CDR3 is made up of 13 amino acids. Germline V gene sequence: CDR1 SGHDT, CDR2 YYEEEE. CDR3 region: CASSLSPYQPQHF. CDR3 nucleotide sequence: TGTGCCAGCAGCCTGAGCCCTTATCAGCCCCAGCATTTT. Supplemented by reference TRBV5-6 and TRBJ1-5, the full variable domain reads DAGVTQSPTHLIKTRGQQVTLRCSPKSGHDTVSWYQQALGQGPQFIFQYYEEEERQRGNFPDRFSGHQFPNYSSELNVNALLLGDSALYLCASSLSPYQPQHFGDGTRLSIL.

This clonotype was seen a handful of times. The chain uses TRBV6-1 and TRBJ2-5, with D tentatively TRBD2 (6 bases). Germline assignment: CDR1 MNHNS and CDR2 SASEGT. The CDR3 is 15 amino acids. V lost 5 bases to trimming and J lost 5 bases, with 18 bases between them. CDR3: CASSPGAGFGETQYF. The CDR3 region has the DNA TGTGCCAGCAGTCCTGGGGCGGGATTCGGGGAGACCCAGTACTTC.

This clonotype was seen a handful of times. V is TRBV11-2 and J is TRBJ2-1, with D possibly TRBD2 on 5 matching bases. CDR3 size: 14 residues. CDR1 SGHAT and CDR2 FQNNGV come from the germline V gene. Between the trimmed V and J ends, which lost 2 bases and 8 bases, there was a span of 13 bases. The CDR3 reads CASSLYPLAHEQFF. CDR3 DNA sequence: TGTGCCAGCAGCTTATACCCCCTAGCCCATGAGCAGTTCTTC. The full variable domain, in which reference TRBV11-2 and TRBJ2-1 provide the parts outside the CDR3, is EAGVAQSPRYKIIEKRQSVAFWCNPISGHATLYWYQQILGQGPKLLIQFQNNGVVDDSQLPKDRFSAERLKGVDSTLKIQPAKLEDSAVYLCASSLYPLAHEQFFGPGTRLTVL.